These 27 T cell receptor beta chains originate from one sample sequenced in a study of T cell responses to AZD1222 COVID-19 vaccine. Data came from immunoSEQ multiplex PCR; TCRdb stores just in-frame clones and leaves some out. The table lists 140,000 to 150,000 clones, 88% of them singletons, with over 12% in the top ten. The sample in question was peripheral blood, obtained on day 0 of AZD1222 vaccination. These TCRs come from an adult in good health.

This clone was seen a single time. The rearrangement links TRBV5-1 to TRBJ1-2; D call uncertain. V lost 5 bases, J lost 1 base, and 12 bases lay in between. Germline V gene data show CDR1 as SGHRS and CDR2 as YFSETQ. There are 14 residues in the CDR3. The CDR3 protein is CASSFDTDNYGYTF. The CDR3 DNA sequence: TGCGCCAGCAGTTTTGACACGGATAACTATGGCTACACCTTC.

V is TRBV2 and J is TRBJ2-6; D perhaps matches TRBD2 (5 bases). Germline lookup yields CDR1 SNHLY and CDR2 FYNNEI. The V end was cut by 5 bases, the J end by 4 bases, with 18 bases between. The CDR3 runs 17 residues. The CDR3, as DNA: TGTGCCAGCAGTCCCCCGGCGGGTTCTTGGGGGGCCAACGTCCTGACTTTC. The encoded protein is CASSPPAGSWGANVLTF.

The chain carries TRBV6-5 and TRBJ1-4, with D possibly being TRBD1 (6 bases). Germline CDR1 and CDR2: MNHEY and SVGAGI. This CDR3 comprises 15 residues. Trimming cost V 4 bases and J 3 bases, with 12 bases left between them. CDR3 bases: TGTGCCAGCAGTTCGGCACAGGGATCTAATGAAAAACTGTTTTTT. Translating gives CASSSAQGSNEKLFF.

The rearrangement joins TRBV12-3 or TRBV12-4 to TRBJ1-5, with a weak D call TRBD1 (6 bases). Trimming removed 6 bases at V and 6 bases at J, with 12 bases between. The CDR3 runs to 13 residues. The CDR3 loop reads CASSRQAPQPQHF. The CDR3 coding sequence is TGTGCCAGCAGCCGACAGGCCCCTCAGCCCCAGCATTTT.

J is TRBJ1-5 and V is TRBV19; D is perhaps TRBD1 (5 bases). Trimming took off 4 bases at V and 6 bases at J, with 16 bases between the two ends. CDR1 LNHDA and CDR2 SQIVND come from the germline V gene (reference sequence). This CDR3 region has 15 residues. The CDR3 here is CASSRGNQGVQPQHF. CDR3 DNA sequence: TGTGCCAGTAGTAGGGGGAATCAAGGCGTTCAGCCCCAGCATTTT.

The CDR3 spells CASSQRAGGQPQHF. For the CDR3, the DNA is TGCGCCAGCAGCCAACGGGCAGGGGGTCAGCCCCAGCATTTT. This chain uses TRBV4-3 with TRBJ1-5; 7 nucleotides match TRBD1. The CDR3 is 14 amino acids. Germline V lookup: CDR1 LGHNA, CDR2 YSLEER. J gave up 6 bases and V 2 bases, and 4 bases lay outside the gene matches.

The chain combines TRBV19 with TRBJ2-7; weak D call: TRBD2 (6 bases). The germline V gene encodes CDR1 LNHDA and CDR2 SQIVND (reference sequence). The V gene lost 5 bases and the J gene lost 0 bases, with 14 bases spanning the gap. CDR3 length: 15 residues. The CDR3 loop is CASSGGTASSYEQYF. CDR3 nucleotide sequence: TGTGCCAGTAGTGGGGGGACCGCTAGCTCCTACGAGCAGTACTTC.

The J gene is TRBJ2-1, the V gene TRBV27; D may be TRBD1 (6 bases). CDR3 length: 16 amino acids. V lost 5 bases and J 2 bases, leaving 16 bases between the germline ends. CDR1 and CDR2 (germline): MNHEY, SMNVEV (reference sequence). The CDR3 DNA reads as TGTGCCAGCAGTGATCTCGGCAGGGGTGCCTACAATGAGCAGTTCTTC. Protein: CASSDLGRGAYNEQFF.

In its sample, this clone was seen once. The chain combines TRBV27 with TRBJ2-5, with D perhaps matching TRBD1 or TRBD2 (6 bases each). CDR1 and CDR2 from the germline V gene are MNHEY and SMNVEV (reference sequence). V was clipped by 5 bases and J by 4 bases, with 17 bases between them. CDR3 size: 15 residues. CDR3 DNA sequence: TGTGCCAGCAGTCCTTTAGTCAGGGGAGGAGAGACCCAGTACTTC. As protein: CASSPLVRGGETQYF.

The CDR3 region has the DNA TGTGCCAGCAGTTCACAGGGGGCCTACGAGCAGTACTTC. This sequence encodes CASSSQGAYEQYF. This chain links TRBV9 with TRBJ2-7; 8 bases align to TRBD1. The V and J ends lost 5 bases and 2 bases, in that order; junction bases with no gene match: 3. The CDR3 covers 13 residues. Germline V gene lookup returns CDR1 SGDLS and CDR2 YYNGEE.

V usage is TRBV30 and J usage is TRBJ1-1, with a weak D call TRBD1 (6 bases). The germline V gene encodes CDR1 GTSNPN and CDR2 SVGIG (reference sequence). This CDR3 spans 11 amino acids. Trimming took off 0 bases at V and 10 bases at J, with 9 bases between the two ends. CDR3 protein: CAWSVRGGAFF. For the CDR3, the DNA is TGTGCCTGGAGTGTAAGGGGGGGAGCTTTCTTT.

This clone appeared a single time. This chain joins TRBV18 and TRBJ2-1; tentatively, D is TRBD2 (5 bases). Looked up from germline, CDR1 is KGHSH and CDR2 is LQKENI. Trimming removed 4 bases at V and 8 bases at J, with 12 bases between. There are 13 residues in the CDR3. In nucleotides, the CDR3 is TGTGCCAGCTCACGCTTGGAGGTAGATGAGCAGTTCTTC. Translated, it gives CASSRLEVDEQFF.

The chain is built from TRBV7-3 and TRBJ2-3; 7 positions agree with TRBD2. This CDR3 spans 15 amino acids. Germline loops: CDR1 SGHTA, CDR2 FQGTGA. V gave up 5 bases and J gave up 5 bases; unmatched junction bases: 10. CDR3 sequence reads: CASSTAGPRGDTQYF. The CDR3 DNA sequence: TGTGCCAGCAGCACAGCGGGGCCCCGGGGAGATACGCAGTATTTT.

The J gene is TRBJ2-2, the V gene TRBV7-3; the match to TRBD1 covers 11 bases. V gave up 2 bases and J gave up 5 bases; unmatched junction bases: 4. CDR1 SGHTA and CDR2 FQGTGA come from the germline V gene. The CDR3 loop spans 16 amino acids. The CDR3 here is CASSLGQGALTGELFF. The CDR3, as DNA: TGTGCCAGCAGCTTAGGACAGGGGGCGCTTACCGGGGAGCTGTTTTTT.

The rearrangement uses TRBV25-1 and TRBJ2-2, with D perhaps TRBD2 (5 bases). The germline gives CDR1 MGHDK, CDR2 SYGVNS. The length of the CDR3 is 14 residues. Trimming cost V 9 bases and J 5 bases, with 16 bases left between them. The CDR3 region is CASTGPRRTGELFF. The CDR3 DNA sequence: TGTGCCAGTACTGGTCCTAGGAGGACCGGGGAGCTGTTTTTT. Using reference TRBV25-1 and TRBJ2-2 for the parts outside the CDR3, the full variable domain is EADIYQTPRYLVIGTGKKITLECSQTMGHDKMYWYQQDPGMELHLIHYSYGVNSTEKGDLSSESTVSRIRTEHFPLTLESARPSHTSQYLCASTGPRRTGELFFGEGSRLTVL.

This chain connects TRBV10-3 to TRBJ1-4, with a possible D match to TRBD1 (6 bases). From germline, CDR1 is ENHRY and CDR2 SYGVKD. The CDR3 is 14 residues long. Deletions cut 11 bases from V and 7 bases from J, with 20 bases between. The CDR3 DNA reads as TGTGCCTTCTCCCTTTCAGGGGAGGTTGAAAAACTGTTTTTT. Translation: CAFSLSGEVEKLFF.

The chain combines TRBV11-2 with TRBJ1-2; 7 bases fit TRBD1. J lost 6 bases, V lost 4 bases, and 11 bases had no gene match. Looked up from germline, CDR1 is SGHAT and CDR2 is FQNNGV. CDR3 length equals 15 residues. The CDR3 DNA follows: TGTGCCAGCAGCTCTAATCTCCCCGGGACAGATGGCTACACCTTC. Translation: CASSSNLPGTDGYTF.

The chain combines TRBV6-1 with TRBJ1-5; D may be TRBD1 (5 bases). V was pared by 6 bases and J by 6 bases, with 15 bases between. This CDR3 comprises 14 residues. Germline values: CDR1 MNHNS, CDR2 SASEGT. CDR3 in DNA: TGTGCCAGCAGAGTTATGAGGGACCCTCAGCCCCAGCATTTT. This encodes CASRVMRDPQPQHF.

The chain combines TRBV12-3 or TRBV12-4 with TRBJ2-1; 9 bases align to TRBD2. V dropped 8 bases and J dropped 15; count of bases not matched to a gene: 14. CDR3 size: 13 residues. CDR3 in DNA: TGTGCCAGCGGCCAAGGGGCGGGGGGGCCTTGGTTCTTC. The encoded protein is CASGQGAGGPWFF.

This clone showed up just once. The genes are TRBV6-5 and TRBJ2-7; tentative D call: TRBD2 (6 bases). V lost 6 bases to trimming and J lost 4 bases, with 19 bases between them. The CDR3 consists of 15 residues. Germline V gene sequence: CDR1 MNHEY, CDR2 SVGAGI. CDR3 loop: CASSAGTLGPYEQYF. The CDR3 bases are TGTGCCAGCAGCGCCGGGACTCTGGGGCCGTACGAGCAGTACTTC.

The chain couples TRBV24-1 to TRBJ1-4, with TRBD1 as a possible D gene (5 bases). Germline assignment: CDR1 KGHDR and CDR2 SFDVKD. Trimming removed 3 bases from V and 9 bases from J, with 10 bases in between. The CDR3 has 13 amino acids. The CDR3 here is CATSDGDYKKLFF. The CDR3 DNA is TGTGCCACCAGTGATGGGGACTACAAAAAACTGTTTTTT.

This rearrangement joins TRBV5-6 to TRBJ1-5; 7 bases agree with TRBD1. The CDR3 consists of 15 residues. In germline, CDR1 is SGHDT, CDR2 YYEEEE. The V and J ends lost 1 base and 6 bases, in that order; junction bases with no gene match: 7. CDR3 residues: CASSLYDREGQPQHF. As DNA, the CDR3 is TGTGCCAGCAGCTTGTACGACAGGGAGGGTCAGCCCCAGCATTTT.

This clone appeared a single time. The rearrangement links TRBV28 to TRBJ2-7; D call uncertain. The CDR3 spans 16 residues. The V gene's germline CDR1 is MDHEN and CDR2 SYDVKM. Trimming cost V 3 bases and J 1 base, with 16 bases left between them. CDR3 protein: CASSLILGRSSYEQYF. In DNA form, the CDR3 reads TGTGCCAGCAGTTTGATATTAGGACGTTCTTCCTACGAGCAGTACTTC.

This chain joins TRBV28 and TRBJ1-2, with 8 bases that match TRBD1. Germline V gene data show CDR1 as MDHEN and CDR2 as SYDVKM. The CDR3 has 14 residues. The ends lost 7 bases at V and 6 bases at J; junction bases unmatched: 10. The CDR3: CASKQGAPLDGYTF. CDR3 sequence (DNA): TGTGCCAGCAAGCAGGGGGCGCCCCTGGATGGCTACACCTTC.

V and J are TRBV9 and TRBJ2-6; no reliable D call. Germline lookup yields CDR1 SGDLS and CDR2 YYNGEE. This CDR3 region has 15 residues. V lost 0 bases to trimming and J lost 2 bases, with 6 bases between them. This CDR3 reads CASSVEKAGANVLTF. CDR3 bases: TGTGCCAGCAGCGTAGAGAAGGCTGGGGCCAACGTCCTGACTTTC.

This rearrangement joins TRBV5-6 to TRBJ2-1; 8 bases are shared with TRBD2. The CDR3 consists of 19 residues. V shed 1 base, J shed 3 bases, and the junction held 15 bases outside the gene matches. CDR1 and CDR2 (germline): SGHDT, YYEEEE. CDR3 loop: CASSLRRGGGIVRYNEQFF. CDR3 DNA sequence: TGTGCCAGCAGCTTGAGGAGGGGCGGGGGGATCGTTCGCTACAATGAGCAGTTCTTC.

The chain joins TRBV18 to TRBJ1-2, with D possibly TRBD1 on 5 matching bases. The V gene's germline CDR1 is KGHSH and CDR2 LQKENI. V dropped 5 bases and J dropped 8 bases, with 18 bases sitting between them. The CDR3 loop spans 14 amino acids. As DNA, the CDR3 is TGTGCCAGCTCAACGAACGCTCCAGGGAAGGGCTACACCTTC. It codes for CASSTNAPGKGYTF. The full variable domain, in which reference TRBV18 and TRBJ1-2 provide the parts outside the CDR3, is NAGVMQNPRHLVRRRGQEARLRCSPMKGHSHVYWYRQLPEEGLKFMVYLQKENIIDESGMPKERFSAEFPKEGPSILRIQQVVRGDSAAYFCASSTNAPGKGYTFGSGTRLTVV.